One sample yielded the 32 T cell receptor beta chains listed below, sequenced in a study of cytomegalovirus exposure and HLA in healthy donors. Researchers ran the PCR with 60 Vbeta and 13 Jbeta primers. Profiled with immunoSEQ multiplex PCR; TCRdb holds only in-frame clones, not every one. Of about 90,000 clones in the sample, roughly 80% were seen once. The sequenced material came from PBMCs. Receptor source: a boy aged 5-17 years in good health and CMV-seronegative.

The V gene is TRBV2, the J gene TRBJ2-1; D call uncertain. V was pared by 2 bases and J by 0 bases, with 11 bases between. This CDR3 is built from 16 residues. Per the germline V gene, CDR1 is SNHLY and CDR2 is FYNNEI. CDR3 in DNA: TGTGCCAGCAGTGAAAGTGTGGTCAGCTCCTACAATGAGCAGTTCTTC. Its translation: CASSESVVSSYNEQFF.

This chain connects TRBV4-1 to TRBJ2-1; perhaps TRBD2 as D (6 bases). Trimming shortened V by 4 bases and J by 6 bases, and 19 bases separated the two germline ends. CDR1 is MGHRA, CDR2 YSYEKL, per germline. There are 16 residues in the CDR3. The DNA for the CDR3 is TGCGCCAGCAGCCCCAAATATGGGACTTCATTCAATGAGCAGTTCTTC. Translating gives CASSPKYGTSFNEQFF.

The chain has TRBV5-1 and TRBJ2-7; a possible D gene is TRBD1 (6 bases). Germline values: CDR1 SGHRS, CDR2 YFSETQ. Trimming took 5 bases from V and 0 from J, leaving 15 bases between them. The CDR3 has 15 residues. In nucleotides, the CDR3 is TGCGCCAGCAGGGTGGGGACAATAAGCTCCTACGAGCAGTACTTC. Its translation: CASRVGTISSYEQYF. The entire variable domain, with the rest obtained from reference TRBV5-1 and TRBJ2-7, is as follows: KAGVTQTPRYLIKTRGQQVTLSCSPISGHRSVSWYQQTPGQGLQFLFEYFSETQRNKGNFPGRFSGRQFSNSRSEMNVSTLELGDSALYLCASRVGTISSYEQYFGPGTRLTVT.

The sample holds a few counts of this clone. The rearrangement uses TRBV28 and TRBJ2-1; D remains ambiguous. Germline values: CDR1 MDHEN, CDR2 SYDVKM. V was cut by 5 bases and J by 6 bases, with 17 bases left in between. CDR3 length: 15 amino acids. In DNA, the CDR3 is TGTGCCAGCAGTCCCACCGGGTTTTCGGCCAATGAGCAGTTCTTC. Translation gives CASSPTGFSANEQFF.

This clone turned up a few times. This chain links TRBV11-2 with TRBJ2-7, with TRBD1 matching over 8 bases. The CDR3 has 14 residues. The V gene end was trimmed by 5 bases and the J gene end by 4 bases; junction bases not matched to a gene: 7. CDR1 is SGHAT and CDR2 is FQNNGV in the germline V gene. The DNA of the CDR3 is TGTGCCAGCAGCCTCCGGACAGGGAGATACGAGCAGTACTTC. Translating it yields CASSLRTGRYEQYF. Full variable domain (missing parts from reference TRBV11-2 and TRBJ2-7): EAGVAQSPRYKIIEKRQSVAFWCNPISGHATLYWYQQILGQGPKLLIQFQNNGVVDDSQLPKDRFSAERLKGVDSTLKIQPAKLEDSAVYLCASSLRTGRYEQYFGPGTRLTVT.

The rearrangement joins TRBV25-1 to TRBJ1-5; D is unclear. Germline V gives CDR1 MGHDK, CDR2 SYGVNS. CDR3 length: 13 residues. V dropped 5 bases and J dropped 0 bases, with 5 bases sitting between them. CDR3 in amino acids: CASSNFSNQPQHF. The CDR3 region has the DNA TGTGCCAGCAGTAACTTTAGCAATCAGCCCCAGCATTTT.

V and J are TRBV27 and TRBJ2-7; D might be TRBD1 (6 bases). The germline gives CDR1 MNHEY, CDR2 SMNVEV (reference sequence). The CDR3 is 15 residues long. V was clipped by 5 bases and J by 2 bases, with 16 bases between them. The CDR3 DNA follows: TGTGCCAGCAGTGACAGGTTGTTCCTTGCCTACGAGCAGTACTTC. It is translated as CASSDRLFLAYEQYF.

CDR3 residues: CASSQAELQGLDNSPLHF. DNA of the CDR3: TGTGCCAGCAGCCAAGCCGAGCTACAGGGTCTCGATAATTCACCCCTCCACTTT. This chain uses TRBV14 with TRBJ1-6, with a weak D call TRBD1 (6 bases). The germline gives CDR1 SGHDN, CDR2 FVKESK. Deletions cut 1 base from V and 5 bases from J, with 18 bases between. CDR3 length: 18 amino acids.

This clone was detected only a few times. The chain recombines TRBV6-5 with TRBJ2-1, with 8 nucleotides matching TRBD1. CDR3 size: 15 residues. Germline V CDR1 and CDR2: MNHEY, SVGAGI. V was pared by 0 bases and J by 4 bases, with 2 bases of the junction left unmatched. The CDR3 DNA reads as TGTGCCAGCAGTTACTCCCGGGACAGGTACAATGAGCAGTTCTTC. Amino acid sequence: CASSYSRDRYNEQFF.

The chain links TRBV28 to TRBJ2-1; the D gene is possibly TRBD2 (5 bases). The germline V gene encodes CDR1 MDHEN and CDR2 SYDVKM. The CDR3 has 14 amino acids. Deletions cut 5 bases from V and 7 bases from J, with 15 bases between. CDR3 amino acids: CASSRLSERNEQFF. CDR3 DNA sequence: TGTGCCAGCAGTCGGCTTAGCGAGCGGAATGAGCAGTTCTTC.

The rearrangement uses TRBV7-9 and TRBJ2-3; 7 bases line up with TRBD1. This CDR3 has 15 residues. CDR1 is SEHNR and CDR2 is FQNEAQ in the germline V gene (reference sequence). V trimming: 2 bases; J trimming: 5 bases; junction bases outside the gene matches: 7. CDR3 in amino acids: CASSLSEGAGDTQYF. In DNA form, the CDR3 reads TGTGCCAGCAGCTTATCAGAGGGGGCGGGAGATACGCAGTATTTT.

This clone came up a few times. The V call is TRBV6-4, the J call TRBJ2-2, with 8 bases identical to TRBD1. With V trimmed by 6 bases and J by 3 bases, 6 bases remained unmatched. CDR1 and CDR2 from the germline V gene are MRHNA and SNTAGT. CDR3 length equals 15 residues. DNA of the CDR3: TGTGCCAGCAGCAAGACAGGGGACGACACCGGGGAGCTGTTTTTT. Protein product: CASSKTGDDTGELFF.

The CDR3 DNA is TGTGCCAGCAGTGAGGGCTCCTATGGCTACACCTTC. Encoded protein: CASSEGSYGYTF. The rearrangement uses TRBV6-1 and TRBJ1-2; D gene uncertain. From germline, CDR1 is MNHNS and CDR2 SASEGT. Trimming left V 3 bases short and J 4 bases short, with 6 bases between. This CDR3 has 12 residues.

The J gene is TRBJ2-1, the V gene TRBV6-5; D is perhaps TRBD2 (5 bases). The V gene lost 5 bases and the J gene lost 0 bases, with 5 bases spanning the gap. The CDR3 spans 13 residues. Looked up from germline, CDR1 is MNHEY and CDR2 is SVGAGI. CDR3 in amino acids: CASSTSSYNEQFF. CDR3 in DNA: TGTGCCAGCAGTACTAGCTCCTACAATGAGCAGTTCTTC.

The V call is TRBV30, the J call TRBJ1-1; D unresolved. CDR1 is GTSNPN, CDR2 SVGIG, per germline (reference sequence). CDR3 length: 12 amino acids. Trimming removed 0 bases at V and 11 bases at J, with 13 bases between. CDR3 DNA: TGTGCCTGGAGTGTACAAGGACTGGAGGCTTTCTTT. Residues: CAWSVQGLEAFF.

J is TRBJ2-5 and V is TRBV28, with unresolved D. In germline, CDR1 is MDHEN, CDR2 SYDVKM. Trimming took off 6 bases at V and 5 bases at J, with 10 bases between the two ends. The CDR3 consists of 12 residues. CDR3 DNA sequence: TGTGCCAGCAGCCTAAGTTTCGAGACCCAGTACTTC. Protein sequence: CASSLSFETQYF.

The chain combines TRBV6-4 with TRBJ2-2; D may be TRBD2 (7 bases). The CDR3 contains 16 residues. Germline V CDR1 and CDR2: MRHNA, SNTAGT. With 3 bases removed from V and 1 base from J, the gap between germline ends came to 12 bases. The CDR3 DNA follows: TGTGCCAGCAGTGAAGGGGGGGCACTGAACACCGGGGAGCTGTTTTTT. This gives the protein CASSEGGALNTGELFF.

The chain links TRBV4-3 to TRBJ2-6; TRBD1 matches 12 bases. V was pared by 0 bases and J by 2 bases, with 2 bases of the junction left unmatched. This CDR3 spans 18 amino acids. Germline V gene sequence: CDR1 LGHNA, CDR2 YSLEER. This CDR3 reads CASSQEGQGAAGANVLTF. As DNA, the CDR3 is TGCGCCAGCAGCCAAGAGGGACAGGGGGCAGCTGGGGCCAACGTCCTGACTTTC.

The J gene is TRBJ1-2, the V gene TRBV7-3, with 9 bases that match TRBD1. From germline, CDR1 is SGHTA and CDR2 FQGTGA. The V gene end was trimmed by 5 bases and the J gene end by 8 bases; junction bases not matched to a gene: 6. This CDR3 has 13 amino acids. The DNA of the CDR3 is TGTGCCAGCAGCCACGGGACAGGGAAGGGCTACACCTTC. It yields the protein CASSHGTGKGYTF.

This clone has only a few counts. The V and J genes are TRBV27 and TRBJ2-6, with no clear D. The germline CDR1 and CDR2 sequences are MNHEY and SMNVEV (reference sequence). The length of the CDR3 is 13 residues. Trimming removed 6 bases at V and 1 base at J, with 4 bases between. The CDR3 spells CASSVSGANVLTF. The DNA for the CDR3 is TGTGCCAGCAGCGTATCTGGGGCCAACGTCCTGACTTTC. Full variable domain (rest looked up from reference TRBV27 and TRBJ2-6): EAQVTQNPRYLITVTGKKLTVTCSQNMNHEYMSWYRQDPGLGLRQIYYSMNVEVTDKGDVPEGYKVSRKEKRNFPLILESPSPNQTSLYFCASSVSGANVLTFGAGSRLTVL.

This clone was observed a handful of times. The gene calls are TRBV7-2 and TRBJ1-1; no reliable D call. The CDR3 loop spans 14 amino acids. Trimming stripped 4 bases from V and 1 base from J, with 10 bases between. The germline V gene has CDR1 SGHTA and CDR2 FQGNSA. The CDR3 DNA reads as TGTGCCAGCAGCTCTCCGGGGAGGAACACTGAAGCTTTCTTT. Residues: CASSSPGRNTEAFF.

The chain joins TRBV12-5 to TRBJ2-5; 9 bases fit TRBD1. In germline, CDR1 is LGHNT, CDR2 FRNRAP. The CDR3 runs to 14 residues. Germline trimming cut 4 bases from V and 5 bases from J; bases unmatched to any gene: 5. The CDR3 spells CASGWGQGKETQYF. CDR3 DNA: TGTGCTAGTGGTTGGGGACAGGGAAAGGAGACCCAGTACTTC. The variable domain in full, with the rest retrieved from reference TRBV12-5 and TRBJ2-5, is DARVTQTPRHKVTEMGQEVTMRCQPILGHNTVFWYRQTMMQGLELLAYFRNRAPLDDSGMPKDRFSAEMPDATLATLKIQPSEPRDSAVYFCASGWGQGKETQYFGPGTRLLVL.

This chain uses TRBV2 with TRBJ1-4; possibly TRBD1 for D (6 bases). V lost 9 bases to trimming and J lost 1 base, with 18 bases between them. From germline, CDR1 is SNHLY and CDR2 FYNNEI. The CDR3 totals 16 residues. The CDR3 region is CASYYLPGQTNEKLFF. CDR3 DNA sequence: TGTGCCAGTTACTACCTTCCGGGACAAACTAATGAAAAACTGTTTTTT.

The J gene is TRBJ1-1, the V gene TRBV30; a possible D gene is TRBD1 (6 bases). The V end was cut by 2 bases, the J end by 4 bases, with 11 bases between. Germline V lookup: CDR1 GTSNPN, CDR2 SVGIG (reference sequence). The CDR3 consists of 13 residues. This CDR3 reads CAWSTGLGTEAFF. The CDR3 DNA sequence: TGTGCCTGGAGTACAGGGTTAGGCACTGAAGCTTTCTTT.

CDR3 DNA sequence: TGTGCCAGCTCACTAATGGACAGGGGGCAAAACACTGAAGCTTTCTTT. Protein sequence: CASSLMDRGQNTEAFF. The chain recombines TRBV18 with TRBJ1-1; 11 bases fit TRBD1. The CDR3 covers 16 residues. Germline trimming cut 4 bases from V and 2 bases from J; bases unmatched to any gene: 6. CDR1 and CDR2 from the germline V gene are KGHSH and LQKENI.

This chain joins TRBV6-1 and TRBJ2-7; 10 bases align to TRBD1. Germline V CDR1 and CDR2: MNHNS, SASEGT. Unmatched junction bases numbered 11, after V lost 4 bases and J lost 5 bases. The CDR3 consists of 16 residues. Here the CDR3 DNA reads TGTGCCAGCAGTGGCACCTTGGGGACAGGGGCCAACGAGCAGTACTTC. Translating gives CASSGTLGTGANEQYF.

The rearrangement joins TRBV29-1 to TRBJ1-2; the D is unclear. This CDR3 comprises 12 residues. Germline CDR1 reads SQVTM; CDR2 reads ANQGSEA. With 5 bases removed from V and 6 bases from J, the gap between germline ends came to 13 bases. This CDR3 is CSVTTDTDGYTF. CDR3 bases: TGCAGCGTTACCACTGATACGGATGGCTACACCTTC.

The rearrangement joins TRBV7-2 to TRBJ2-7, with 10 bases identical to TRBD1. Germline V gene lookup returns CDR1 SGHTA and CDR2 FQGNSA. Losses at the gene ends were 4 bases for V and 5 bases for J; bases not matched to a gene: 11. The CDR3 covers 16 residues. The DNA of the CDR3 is TGTGCCAGCAGCTCAAGACCCGGACAGGGGGACCACGAGCAGTACTTC. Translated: CASSSRPGQGDHEQYF. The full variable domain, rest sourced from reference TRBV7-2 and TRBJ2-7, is GAGVSQSPSNKVTEKGKDVELRCDPISGHTALYWYRQSLGQGLEFLIYFQGNSAPDKSGLPSDRFSAERTGGSVSTLTIQRTQQEDSAVYLCASSSRPGQGDHEQYFGPGTRLTVT.

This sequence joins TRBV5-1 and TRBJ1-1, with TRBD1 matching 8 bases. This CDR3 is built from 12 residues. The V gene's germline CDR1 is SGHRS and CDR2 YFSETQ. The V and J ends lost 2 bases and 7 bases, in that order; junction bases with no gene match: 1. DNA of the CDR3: TGCGCCAGCAGCTTTACAGGGGGTGAAGCTTTCTTT. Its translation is CASSFTGGEAFF.

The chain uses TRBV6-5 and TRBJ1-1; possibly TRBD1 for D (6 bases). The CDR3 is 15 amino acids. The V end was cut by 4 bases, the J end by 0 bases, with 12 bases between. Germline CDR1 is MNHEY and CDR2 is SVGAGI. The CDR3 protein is CASSSRTAMNTEAFF. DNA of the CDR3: TGTGCCAGCAGTTCGAGGACAGCCATGAACACTGAAGCTTTCTTT.

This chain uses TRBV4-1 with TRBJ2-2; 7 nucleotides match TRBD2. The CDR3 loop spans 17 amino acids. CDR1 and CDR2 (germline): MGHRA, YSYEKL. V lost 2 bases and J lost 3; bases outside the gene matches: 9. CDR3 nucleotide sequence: TGCGCCAGCAGCCAACACCGTCGCGGGAGTGACACCGGGGAGCTGTTTTTT. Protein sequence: CASSQHRRGSDTGELFF.

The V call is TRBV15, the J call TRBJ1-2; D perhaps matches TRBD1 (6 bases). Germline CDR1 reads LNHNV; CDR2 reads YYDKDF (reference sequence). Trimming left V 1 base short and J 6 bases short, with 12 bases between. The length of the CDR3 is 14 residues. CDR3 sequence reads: CATSRVNRADGYTF. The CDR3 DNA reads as TGTGCCACCAGCAGAGTGAACAGGGCGGATGGCTACACCTTC.